What follows describes a single TCR beta chain. This CDR3 is built from 18 residues. The ends were cut back, 0 bases at V and 1 base at J, with 14 bases in the middle. Per germline, CDR1 SGHRS and CDR2 YFSETQ. This specimen comes from a study of CD8 T cells in ankylosing spondylitis. TCRdb re-analysed the 5' RACE reads in MiXCR, keeping a single row per CDR3 protein. Here the sample spans about 130,000 distinct CDR3 sequences, 7% being singletons. The sequenced sample consisted of blood, either unsorted or a sorted T cell fraction (not recorded which). The sequence was collected from a male donor with ankylosing spondylitis or in good health (not recorded which). The rearrangement joins TRBV5-1 to TRBJ2-6; TRBD1 is a possible D gene (5 bases). CDR3 in DNA: TGCGCCAGCAGCTTGGAATCAAACAGGTTTTCTGGGGCCAACGTCCTGACTTTC. Translating gives CASSLESNRFSGANVLTF. The variable domain in full, completed from reference TRBV5-1 and TRBJ2-6, reads KAGVTQTPRYLIKTRGQQVTLSCSPISGHRSVSWYQQTPGQGLQFLFEYFSETQRNKGNFPGRFSGRQFSNSRSEMNVSTLELGDSALYLCASSLESNRFSGANVLTFGAGSRLTVL.